This TCR beta chain was captured by sequencing in a study of a mutant IDH1 vaccine in newly diagnosed glioma. Study in general: The study started vaccination 4-6 weeks after radiotherapy alone, or with temozolomide cycles.

Study-level findings and limits: Changes to the top peripheral T cell clonotypes appeared unrelated to pseudoprogression.

The germline V gene encodes CDR1 SGHNT and CDR2 YENEEA. V lost 0 bases and J 7 bases, leaving 9 bases between the germline ends. The CDR3 loop spans 13 amino acids. Profiling relied on immunoSEQ multiplex PCR, and the TCRdb table lists in-frame clones only, not all of them. The table has 30,000 or so clones, about four fifths seen once. Note on this clone: No antigen is known for it.

Time point indicated: week 35, safety follow-up. Vaccination comprised doses that each held 300 ug of mutant IDH1 20-mer peptide, plus topical imiquimod. The sequences come from PBMCs, collected from a glioma patient whose treatment included an IDH1 peptide vaccine. The chain uses TRBV11-3 and TRBJ1-1, with D hard to call. The TCR sequence derives from a man aged 40-49 years with glioma. Some clones in this sample may be carry-over from other donors' samples. The CDR3 DNA is TGTGCCAGCAGCTTAGATGGTTACAATGAAGCTTTCTTT. Protein sequence: CASSLDGYNEAFF.